This T cell receptor beta chain was identified in a study of cytomegalovirus exposure and HLA in healthy donors. There are 13 residues in the CDR3. Trimming removed 6 bases from V and 4 bases from J, with 12 bases in between. Germline lookup yields CDR1 MNHNS and CDR2 SASEGT. The PCR contained 60 Vbeta and 13 Jbeta primers. Repertoires were generated with immunoSEQ multiplex PCR, while TCRdb's copy carries only in-frame clones and drops some. The sample table includes about 77,000 clones. The chain carries TRBV6-1 and TRBJ1-2, with a tentative D call TRBD1 (5 bases). Sequencing was performed on PBMCs. This TCR was sampled from a man in his forties or fifties in good health and CMV-seropositive. This chain's CDR3 is CASSPGVLYGYTF. For the CDR3, the DNA is TGTGCCAGCAGCCCGGGGGTCCTCTATGGCTACACCTTC.